This TCR beta chain was documented in a study of regulatory T cells in long-lasting Graves disease. Turning to the study itself: More than 5 years of antithyroid drugs with positive TSH receptor antibodies defined persistent Graves' disease.

This clonotype was seen at least ten times. In building TCR beta libraries, iRepertoire HTBI primers were used together with Arm-PCR of CDR3 regions. MiXCR was run by TCRdb on the multiplex PCR reads, yielding one entry per CDR3 protein. The table has about 460,000 distinct CDR3 sequences, about 20% seen once. The CDR3 consists of 14 residues. The germline gives CDR1 SGHKS, CDR2 YYEKEE (reference sequence). After removal of 4 bases from V and 7 bases from J, the junction contained 10 bases not matched to a gene. Time point reported: persistent/refractory GD, antithyroid drugs over 5 years with positive TRAb. The TCR library was made from RNA that had been extracted from PBMCs in TRIzol. EDTA tubes received nine milliliters of collected peripheral blood.

The chain combines TRBV5-5 with TRBJ1-2; TRBD1 matches 7 bases. The sequence derives from a female donor with Graves disease. The sample consisted of peripheral blood mononuclear cells (PBMCs), taken when the disease was refractory, from a patient treated with antithyroid drugs. In DNA form, the CDR3 reads TGTGCCAGCAGCCGAGAGCCACAGGGGTTTGGCTACACCTTC. This codes for CASSREPQGFGYTF.